This T cell receptor beta chain is drawn from a study of beta chain features in type 1 diabetes. Regarding the study as a whole: In every one of the four CD4+ subsets, TCRB CDR3s were moderately but significantly shorter in Type 1 diabetes patients. In the patient group, naive, central memory and Treg TCRB repertoires seemed more alike than in the healthy donor group. HLA effects on TCRB rearrangement stayed unresolved here. Junctions at VDJ sites from type 1 diabetes patients had fewer insertions and more deletions.

Expressed TCRB transcripts were sequenced because the isolated RNA had all been reverse transcribed beforehand. Assay used: immunoSEQ multiplex PCR; TCRdb lists only in-frame clones, some missing. The sample has about 140,000 clones, approximately 9.8% seen once. This clone was seen a few times. Its target is not known. The receptor's source is a woman between 35 and 50 years old in good health. The specimen was central memory CD4+ T cells from blood.

The CDR3 bases are TGTGCCAGCAGCCAAGATCTTCCGGGGAAATTCACAGATACGCAGTATTTT. It translates to CASSQDLPGKFTDTQYF. The chain joins TRBV14 to TRBJ2-3, with D possibly TRBD2 on 5 matching bases. V was trimmed by 0 bases and J by 2 bases, leaving 15 bases between them. The germline gives CDR1 SGHDN, CDR2 FVKESK. The CDR3 runs to 17 residues.